This TCR beta chain emerged from a study of shared clonotypes between healthy human individuals. Study conclusions and caveats: Relative to memory subsets, naive subsets generally showed larger estimated richness.

Only one count was recorded for this clone. The antigen is undetermined. TCRdb keeps only in-frame clones here, not all; method: immunoSEQ multiplex PCR. The sample consists of fewer than 1.8 million clones, approximately 98.5% of them appearing once. V lost 3 bases, J lost 8 bases, and 3 bases stayed unmatched. The length of the CDR3 is 14 residues. In germline, CDR1 is ENHRY, CDR2 SYGVKD. This TCR was sampled from a man aged 25 to 45 in good health. The sequenced material came from naive CD4+ T cells sorted from blood. As for subset: CD45RA+ positively selected. This chain connects TRBV10-3 to TRBJ2-1; 11 bases fit TRBD2. The CDR3 spells CAISELAGEYEQFF. The CDR3 DNA reads TGTGCCATCAGTGAACTAGCGGGAGAGTATGAGCAGTTCTTC.